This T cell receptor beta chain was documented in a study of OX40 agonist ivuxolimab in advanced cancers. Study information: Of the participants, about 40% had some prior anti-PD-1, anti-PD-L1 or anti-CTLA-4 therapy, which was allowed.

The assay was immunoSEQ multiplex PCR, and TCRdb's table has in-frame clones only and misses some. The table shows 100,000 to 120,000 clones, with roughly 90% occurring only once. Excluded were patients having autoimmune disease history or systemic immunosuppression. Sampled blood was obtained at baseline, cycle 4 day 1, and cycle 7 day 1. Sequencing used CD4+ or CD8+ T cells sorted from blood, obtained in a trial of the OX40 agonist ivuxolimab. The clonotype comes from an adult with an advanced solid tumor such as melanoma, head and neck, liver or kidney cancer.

CDR3 loop: CSASTGQEGYF. Here the CDR3 DNA reads TGCAGTGCTAGCACTGGACAGGAAGGGTACTTC. The chain joins TRBV20-1 to TRBJ2-7; TRBD1 agrees at 7 bases. The germline gives CDR1 DFQATT, CDR2 SNEGSKA (reference sequence). After removal of 3 bases from V and 12 bases from J, the junction contained 8 bases not matched to a gene. The CDR3 runs to 11 residues.